This passage covers 5 T cell receptor beta chains from one sample sequenced in a study of PD-L1 blockade in urothelial cancer. Assay used: immunoSEQ multiplex PCR; TCRdb lists only in-frame clones, some missing. The table records 70,000 or so clones, around four fifths of them present only once. The sample in question was PBMCs, obtained around atezolizumab (anti-PD-L1) treatment. These TCRs come from a man in his 70s with urothelial cancer.

The gene calls are TRBV29-1 and TRBJ2-2; D is unresolved. CDR1 SQVTM and CDR2 ANQGSEA come from the germline V gene. The CDR3 has 15 residues. Trimming cost V 5 bases and J 4 bases, with 17 bases left between them. Here the CDR3 reads CSVSLGPLSTGELFF. The CDR3 DNA is TGCAGCGTTTCCCTGGGCCCGTTATCCACCGGGGAGCTGTTTTTT.

This chain uses TRBV6-5 with TRBJ2-7; D ambiguous. Trimming pared 4 bases from V and 2 bases from J, leaving 6 bases between. CDR3 length equals 12 residues. Germline loops: CDR1 MNHEY, CDR2 SVGAGI. The CDR3 DNA follows: TGTGCCAGCAGTTCGGTCACCTACGAGCAGTACTTC. It encodes CASSSVTYEQYF.

The rearrangement links TRBV7-6 to TRBJ1-1; D is undetermined. CDR1 is SGHVS and CDR2 is FNYEAQ in the germline V gene. Trimming cost V 5 bases and J 3 bases, with 16 bases left between them. The CDR3 length is 15 residues. CDR3 amino acids: CASSRNGNRDTEAFF. CDR3 DNA sequence: TGTGCCAGCAGCCGAAACGGGAACAGAGACACTGAAGCTTTCTTT.

The DNA for the CDR3 is TGTGCCAGCAGTGCTAGCGGGAGGGCCTCTGAGCAGTTCTTC. Translating gives CASSASGRASEQFF. The chain is built from TRBV6-6 and TRBJ2-1; 12 nucleotides match TRBD2. Germline V gene sequence: CDR1 MNHNY, CDR2 SVGAGI (reference sequence). This CDR3 is built from 14 residues. Germline trimming cut 5 bases from V and 9 bases from J; bases unmatched to any gene: 5.

This clone has a count of ten or more. The sample has other DNA sequences that encode this CDR3 too. This chain joins TRBV9 and TRBJ2-7, with D perhaps TRBD1 (5 bases). The germline gives CDR1 SGDLS, CDR2 YYNGEE. V lost 5 bases and J 1 base, leaving 13 bases between the germline ends. This CDR3 spans 14 amino acids. In DNA, the CDR3 is TGTGCCAGCAGTCCGGACATACTATCCTACGAGCAGTACTTC. It is translated as CASSPDILSYEQYF.